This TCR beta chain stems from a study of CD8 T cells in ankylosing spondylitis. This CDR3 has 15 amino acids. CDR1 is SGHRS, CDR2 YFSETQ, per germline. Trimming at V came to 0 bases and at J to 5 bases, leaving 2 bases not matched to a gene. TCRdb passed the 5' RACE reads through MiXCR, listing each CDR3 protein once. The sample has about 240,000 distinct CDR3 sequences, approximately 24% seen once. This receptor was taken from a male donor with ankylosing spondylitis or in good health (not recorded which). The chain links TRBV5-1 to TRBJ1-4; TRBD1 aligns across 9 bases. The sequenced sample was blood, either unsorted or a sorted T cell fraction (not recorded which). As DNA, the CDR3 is TGCGCCAGCAGCTTGGCCGGGACAGGGAATGAAAAACTGTTTTTT. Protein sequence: CASSLAGTGNEKLFF.